This TCR beta chain was found in a study of blood T cell repertoires in COVID-19. Study context: Samples came from the United States, Italy and Spain, spanning acute and convalescent COVID-19. In each case, the material was cDNA or gDNA derived from T cells, B-cell-depleted T cells, or PBMCs.

This CDR3 is built from 15 residues. J was trimmed by 4 bases and V by 1 base; bases with no gene match: 2. Germline V gene data show CDR1 as SGHVS and CDR2 as FQNEAQ. Authors' analysis steps: Amplification of reference gene primers was used by the study to estimate nucleated cell counts. This table comes from immunoSEQ multiplex PCR, and its TCRdb copy is limited to in-frame clones, with some not included. V and J calls and clone size are copied from that table; D and trimming were computed from the DNA. The sample carries some 340,000 clones, around 83% recorded once. The count of this clone is one.

Sequenced: peripheral blood. The sequence came from a man younger than 45 with active or convalescent COVID-19. The chain employs TRBV7-8 and TRBJ2-1, with TRBD1 matching 9 bases. The CDR3 sequence is CASSLGTGVYNEQFF. CDR3 DNA: TGTGCCAGCAGCTTAGGGACAGGGGTGTACAATGAGCAGTTCTTC.